The sequence of this T cell receptor (beta chain) was determined in a study of blood T cell repertoires in COVID-19. Study context: Some COVID-19 samples were acute and others convalescent; all came from the United States, Italy and Spain.

The authors' processing: Estimation of nucleated cell counts was performed using reference gene primer amplification. Profiled with immunoSEQ multiplex PCR; TCRdb holds only in-frame clones, not every one. The DNA gave D and trimming, while V, J and clone size come from that table. This sample has about 170,000 clones; approximately 82% occur once, and the top ten carry around a fifth. This TCR came from a woman aged 65 to 85 who had recovered from COVID-19. The sequencing sample was made of peripheral blood.

DNA for the CDR3: TGCGCCAGCAGCTTGGTGGCGGGGACCCAGTACTTC. Protein sequence: CASSLVAGTQYF. The chain links TRBV5-1 to TRBJ2-5; perhaps TRBD2 as D (5 bases). The length of the CDR3 is 12 residues. The germline V gene encodes CDR1 SGHRS and CDR2 YFSETQ. V was trimmed by 0 bases and J by 7 bases, leaving 7 bases between them.